This T cell receptor beta chain was documented in a study of OX40 agonist ivuxolimab in advanced cancers. The data were produced by immunoSEQ multiplex PCR, yet TCRdb's version contains in-frame clones alone and is incomplete. The data contain about 43,000 clones, less than 85% of them seen just once; the ten biggest clones take up about 4.4%. Regarding the study as a whole: At 0.1 to 3.0 mg/kg and by week 6, clonal expansion occurred in CD4+ and CD8+ blood T cells.

A note on this clone: What it recognizes is unknown.

Blood sampling took place at baseline, cycle 4 day 1, and cycle 7 day 1. Germline trimming cut 5 bases from V and 3 bases from J; bases unmatched to any gene: 4. The CDR3 has 15 amino acids. Germline CDR1 LNHDA, CDR2 SQIVND (reference sequence). The TCR sequence derives from an adult with an advanced solid tumor such as melanoma, head and neck, liver or kidney cancer. The input for sequencing was CD4+ or CD8+ T cells sorted from blood, taken in a trial of the OX40 agonist ivuxolimab. This sequence joins TRBV19 and TRBJ1-4; 9 bases are shared with TRBD1. This chain's CDR3 is CASSEYRGPNEKLFF. The CDR3 coding sequence is TGTGCCAGTAGTGAATACAGGGGGCCTAATGAAAAACTGTTTTTT. Complete variable domain (other parts from reference TRBV19 and TRBJ1-4): DGGITQSPKYLFRKEGQNVTLSCEQNLNHDAMYWYRQDPGQGLRLIYYSQIVNDFQKGDIAEGYSVSREKKESFPLTVTSAQKNPTAFYLCASSEYRGPNEKLFFGSGTQLSVL.